This TCR beta chain derives from a study of TIL therapy for anti-PD-1-resistant metastatic lung cancer. The immunoSEQ assay was v3. Sequencing depth was approximately 2 million read pairs for survey level, about 5-6 million for deep. Some clones are missing from TCRdb's copy, which holds only in-frame ones; the method was immunoSEQ multiplex PCR. This sample has about 46,000 clones; approximately 86% occur once, and the top ten carry 4.5% to 6%. As for time point: pre-treatment sample, taken before nivolumab and TIL therapy. The length of the CDR3 is 15 residues. Germline CDR1 and CDR2: SGDLS and YYNGEE. V lost 0 bases, J lost 5 bases, and 5 bases stayed unmatched.

The chain is built from TRBV9 and TRBJ2-5; 9 bases are a match to TRBD1. Specimen: blood, collected at baseline. This receptor was obtained from a person between 30 and 80 years old with non-small cell lung cancer. In DNA form, the CDR3 reads TGTGCCAGCAGCGTAGGAACAGGGGGCGCCGAGACCCAGTACTTC. Translation: CASSVGTGGAETQYF. Drawing the rest from reference TRBV9 and TRBJ2-5, the complete variable domain is DSGVTQTPKHLITATGQRVTLRCSPRSGDLSVYWYQQSLDQGLQFLIQYYNGEERAKGNILERFSAQQFPDLHSELNLSSLELGDSALYFCASSVGTGGAETQYFGPGTRLLVL.